These 3 T cell receptor beta chains were sequenced from one sample in a study of T cells in Graves' hyperthyroidism and ophthalmopathy. TCR beta CDR3 regions were amplified from RNA. The HTBI set primed first-round TCR CDR3 RT-PCR. MiXCR was run by TCRdb on the multiplex PCR reads, yielding one entry per CDR3 protein. This sample has around 520,000 distinct CDR3 sequences; roughly 15% occur once, and the top ten carry approximately 14%. Sequencing used blood. All receptors come from a woman aged 40 to 50 with Graves' hyperthyroidism.

This clonotype was seen repeatedly, ten times or more. The DNA of the CDR3 is TGCAGTGCGCCCACAACTAGGGGTCGGGCCTACAATGAGCAGTTCTTC. Translation: CSAPTTRGRAYNEQFF. The chain joins TRBV20-1 to TRBJ2-1; D could derive from TRBD1 or TRBD2 (5 bases each). Trimming stripped 6 bases from V and 2 bases from J, with 20 bases between. CDR1 and CDR2 from the germline V gene are DFQATT and SNEGSKA (reference sequence). This CDR3 has 16 amino acids.

Notes on this clonotype: This may stem from a read error, because a much larger clone lies one nucleotide away. A read error is likely, as this CDR3 ends without the conserved phenylalanine or tryptophan. V is TRBV7-9 and J is TRBJ2-1; no clear D gene. Per germline, CDR1 SEHNR and CDR2 FQNEAQ (reference sequence). This CDR3 spans 13 amino acids. V was clipped by 7 bases and J by 0 bases, with 7 bases between them. CDR3 DNA sequence: TGTGCCAGCAAAGTCAACTCCTACAATGAGCAGTTCCTC. Residues: CASKVNSYNEQFL.

The chain couples TRBV20-1 to TRBJ2-3; 10 positions agree with TRBD2. V shed 3 bases, J shed 4 bases, and the junction held 16 bases outside the gene matches. Germline CDR1 DFQATT, CDR2 SNEGSKA (reference sequence). This CDR3 has 18 residues. In nucleotides, the CDR3 is TGCAGTGCTAGCCATTGGATTGGCAGCGGGAGGGCAGCAGATACGCAGTATTTT. Translated: CSASHWIGSGRAADTQYF.